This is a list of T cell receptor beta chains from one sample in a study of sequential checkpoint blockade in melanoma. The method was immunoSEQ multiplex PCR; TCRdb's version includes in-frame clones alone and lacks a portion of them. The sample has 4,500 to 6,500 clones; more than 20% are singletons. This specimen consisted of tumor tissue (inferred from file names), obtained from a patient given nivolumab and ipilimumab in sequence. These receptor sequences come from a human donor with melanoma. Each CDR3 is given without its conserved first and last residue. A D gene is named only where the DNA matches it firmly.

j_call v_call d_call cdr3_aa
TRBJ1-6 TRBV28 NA ASSLTGSYNSPLH
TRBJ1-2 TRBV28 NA ASSLGRWSPSNYGYT
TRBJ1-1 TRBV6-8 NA ASSIWATGGHMHVEAF
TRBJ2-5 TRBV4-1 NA ASSQDTNQETQY
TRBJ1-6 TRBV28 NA ASMEARSSPLH
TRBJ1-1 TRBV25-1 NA ASSVGGHTEAF
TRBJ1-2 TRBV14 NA ASSPTGTPSFGYT
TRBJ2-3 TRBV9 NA ASSDPRGGGQLGGTDTQY
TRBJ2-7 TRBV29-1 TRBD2 SVDSSGSYEQY
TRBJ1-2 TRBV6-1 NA ASSEAGQGGYGYT
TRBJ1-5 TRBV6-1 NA ASSEVGLSNQPQH
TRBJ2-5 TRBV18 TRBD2 ASSPLRVAGVEETQY
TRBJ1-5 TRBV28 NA ARSPWGGMGNQPQH
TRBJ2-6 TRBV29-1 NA SVGALNSGANVLT
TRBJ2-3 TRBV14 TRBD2 ASSQESGRAQY
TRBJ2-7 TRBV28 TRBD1 ASSLGQGYEQY
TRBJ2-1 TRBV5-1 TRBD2 ASSLGSSGRLYNEQF
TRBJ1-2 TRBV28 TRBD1 ASSLLQGGYGYT
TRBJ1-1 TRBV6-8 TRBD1 ASSDSTRGRNTEAF
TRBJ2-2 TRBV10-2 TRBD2 ASASSGTNTGELF
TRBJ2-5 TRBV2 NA ASSVLGRETQY
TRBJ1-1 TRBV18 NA ASSPQKYTEAF
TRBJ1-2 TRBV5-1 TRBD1 ASSLEPGTGYGYT
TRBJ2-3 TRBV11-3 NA ASSSWTESTDTQY
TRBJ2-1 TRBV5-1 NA ASSAAGLDYYNEQF
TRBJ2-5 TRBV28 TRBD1 ASSRHLGGERQETQY
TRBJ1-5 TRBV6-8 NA ASSYSRRKDGTRFQPQH
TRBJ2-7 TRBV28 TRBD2 ASNGRSGRIAYEQY
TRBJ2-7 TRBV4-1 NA ASSQVIGSSYEQY
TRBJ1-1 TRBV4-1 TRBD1 ASSQTTGVTEAF
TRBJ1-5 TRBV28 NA ASTTPRRGQPQH
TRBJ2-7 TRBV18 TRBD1 ASSRTGGTDYEQY
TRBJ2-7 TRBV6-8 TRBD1 ASSYSGRQGYEQY
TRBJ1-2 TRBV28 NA ASSFMGSYGYT
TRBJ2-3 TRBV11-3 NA ASSLVSGGSMAQY
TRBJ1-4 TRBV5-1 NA ASSRGGVDEKLF
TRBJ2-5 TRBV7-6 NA ASSLFGDQETQY
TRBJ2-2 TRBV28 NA ASSLGQLVRGELF
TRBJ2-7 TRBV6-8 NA ASTNGQNYEQY
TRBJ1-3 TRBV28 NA ASIPDEGQGYGNTIY
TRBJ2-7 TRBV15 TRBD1 ATSTSTGGYEQY
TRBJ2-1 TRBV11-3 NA ASSSLLGTTTSYNEQF
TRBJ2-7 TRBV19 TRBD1 ASSIMGQGASEQY
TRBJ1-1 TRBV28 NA ASSFYSWNTEAF
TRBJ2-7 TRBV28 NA ASSFGVAYEQY
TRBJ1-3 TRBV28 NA ASSFPGLPGNTIY